The clone carrying this T cell receptor (beta chain) came up a few times. A second about 7 to 11 cycle PCR used barcoded and J-beta primers. Each cDNA molecule carried a tag from a template-switch adaptor that contained 12 random nucleotides. MiXCR was run by TCRdb on the 5' RACE reads, yielding one entry per CDR3 protein. The sample records under 850,000 distinct CDR3 sequences, around 36% being singletons. These data come from a study of blood T cells in healthy people across ages. This CDR3 is built from 14 residues. Germline CDR1 is KGHSH and CDR2 is LQKENI. V dropped 9 bases and J dropped 9 bases, with 21 bases sitting between them.

Sequencing input: blood. The source is a man younger than 30 in good health. V usage is TRBV18 and J usage is TRBJ2-1; the D gene is possibly TRBD1 (6 bases). CDR3 residues: CASSDATGTGEQFF. CDR3 coding DNA: TGTGCCAGTTCAGACGCTACAGGGACCGGTGAGCAGTTCTTC. Complete variable domain (other parts from reference TRBV18 and TRBJ2-1): NAGVMQNPRHLVRRRGQEARLRCSPMKGHSHVYWYRQLPEEGLKFMVYLQKENIIDESGMPKERFSAEFPKEGPSILRIQQVVRGDSAAYFCASSDATGTGEQFFGPGTRLTVL.